This T cell receptor beta chain was recorded in a study of blood T cell repertoires in COVID-19. Study-level information: Donors in the United States, Italy and Spain gave samples during acute or convalescent COVID-19.

The CDR3 contains 14 residues. The germline gives CDR1 MNHEY, CDR2 SMNVEV (reference sequence). Losses at the gene ends were 3 bases for V and 6 bases for J; bases not matched to a gene: 4. Authors' processing steps: Using reference gene primer amplification, nucleated cell counts were estimated. Measured with immunoSEQ multiplex PCR; TCRdb has only the in-frame clones, and not every one. D and trimming were read from the DNA, whereas the V and J calls and clone size are those reported in that table. The table shows 100,000 or so clones, with 80% to 90% occurring only once. Grouping used clinical history reported by participants in a survey and questionnaire.

This receptor was obtained from a woman in her forties or fifties who had recovered from COVID-19. The chain carries TRBV27 and TRBJ2-3, with 9 bases aligning to TRBD2. Sequenced material: PBMCs or T cells enriched from blood (not recorded which). In DNA, the CDR3 is TGTGCCAGCAGTTTGGGCGGGAGGGTGGATACGCAGTATTTT. This encodes CASSLGGRVDTQYF.